The 7 T cell receptor beta chains below come from one sample, sequenced in a study of shared clonotypes between healthy human individuals (dated by TCRdb to 2020 to 2022). CD8 naive samples were CD45RO-negative cells positively selected for CCR7, giving a CD45RA+CCR7+ population that excluded TemRA cells. Libraries were built with the immunoSEQ multiplex PCR assay. The table comes from immuneACCESS by way of TCRdb, which keeps in-frame sequences with V and J called. Part of the clones is missing from these tables; in studies checked, under half for an unresolved V gene and the rest for unknown reasons. This sample comprises 750,000 to 1,000,000 clones, 90% to 95% of them detected only once. 20% to 30% of the sample is held by the ten biggest clonotypes. The source material was naive CD8+ T cells sorted from blood. The cell subset or site label here, explained by the study, means: CD45RA+CCR7+. All receptors come from a man aged 30 to 45 in good health.

The V call is TRBV29-1, the J call TRBJ2-7; D may be TRBD2 (5 bases). The CDR3 consists of 10 residues. The germline gives CDR1 SQVTM, CDR2 ANQGSEA. V was clipped by 4 bases and J by 6 bases, with 7 bases between them. Here the CDR3 reads CSVGGSEQYF. For the CDR3, the DNA is TGCAGCGTTGGAGGGAGCGAGCAGTACTTC.

CDR3 loop: CASGDSFYEQYF. The CDR3 DNA follows: TGTGCCAGTGGGGACAGTTTCTACGAGCAGTACTTC. V is TRBV19 and J is TRBJ2-7; 7 bases are a match to TRBD1. The germline CDR1 and CDR2 sequences are LNHDA and SQIVND (reference sequence). The CDR3 spans 12 residues. With 8 bases clipped from V and 3 bases from J, the junction kept 4 bases outside the gene matches.

The rearrangement links TRBV16 to TRBJ1-4; D ambiguous. The CDR3 is 13 amino acids. V lost 4 bases and J 4 bases, leaving 7 bases between the germline ends. CDR1 and CDR2 from the germline V gene are KGHSY and FQNENV. In DNA, the CDR3 is TGTGCCAGCAGCCGGGAGGTTAATGAAAAACTGTTTTTT. It is translated as CASSREVNEKLFF.

The V gene is TRBV7-8, the J gene TRBJ2-2, with unresolved D. Germline V gives CDR1 SGHVS, CDR2 FQNEAQ. Trimming pared 4 bases from V and 4 bases from J, leaving 10 bases between. CDR3 size: 14 residues. CDR3: CASSYRSGTGELFF. Here the CDR3 DNA reads TGTGCCAGCAGCTACCGGAGTGGCACCGGGGAGCTGTTTTTT.

The chain is built from TRBV7-9 and TRBJ2-3; unclear D gene. CDR1 is SEHNR and CDR2 is FQNEAQ in the germline V gene (reference sequence). The CDR3 length is 13 residues. Between the trimmed V and J ends, which lost 1 base and 7 bases, there was a span of 9 bases. The CDR3 bases are TGTGCCAGCAGCTTAGATCCCGAGAATACGCAGTATTTT. Protein product: CASSLDPENTQYF.

The chain joins TRBV7-2 to TRBJ1-5, with a possible D match to TRBD1 (6 bases). V was pared by 1 base and J by 2 bases, with 6 bases between. Germline CDR1 reads SGHTA; CDR2 reads FQGNSA. The length of the CDR3 is 14 residues. As DNA, the CDR3 is TGTGCCAGCAGCTTAGGACAGGGCAATCAGCCCCAGCATTTT. This gives the protein CASSLGQGNQPQHF.

This chain joins TRBV4-1 and TRBJ1-2; weak D call: TRBD1 (5 bases). CDR1 MGHRA and CDR2 YSYEKL come from the germline V gene. This CDR3 has 15 residues. V was trimmed by 3 bases and J by 2 bases, leaving 13 bases between them. This CDR3 is CASSHEQAGNYGYTF. For the CDR3, the DNA is TGCGCCAGCAGCCATGAACAGGCTGGGAACTATGGCTACACCTTC.